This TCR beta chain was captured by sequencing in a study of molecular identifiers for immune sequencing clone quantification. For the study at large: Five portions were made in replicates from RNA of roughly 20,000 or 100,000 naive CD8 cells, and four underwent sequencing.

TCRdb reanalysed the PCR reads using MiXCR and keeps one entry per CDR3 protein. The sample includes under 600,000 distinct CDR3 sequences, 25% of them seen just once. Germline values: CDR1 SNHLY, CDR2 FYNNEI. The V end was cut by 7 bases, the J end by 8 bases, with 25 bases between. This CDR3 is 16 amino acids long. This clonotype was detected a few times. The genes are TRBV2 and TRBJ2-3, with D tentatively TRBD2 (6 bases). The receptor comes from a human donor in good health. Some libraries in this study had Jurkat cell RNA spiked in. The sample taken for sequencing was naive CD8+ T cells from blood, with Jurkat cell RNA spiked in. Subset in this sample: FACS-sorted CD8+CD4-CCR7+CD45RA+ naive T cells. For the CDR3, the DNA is TGTGCCAGCACCCGGAGGGCCGGCAGGGTGGGCGCTACGCAGTATTTT. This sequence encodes CASTRRAGRVGATQYF.